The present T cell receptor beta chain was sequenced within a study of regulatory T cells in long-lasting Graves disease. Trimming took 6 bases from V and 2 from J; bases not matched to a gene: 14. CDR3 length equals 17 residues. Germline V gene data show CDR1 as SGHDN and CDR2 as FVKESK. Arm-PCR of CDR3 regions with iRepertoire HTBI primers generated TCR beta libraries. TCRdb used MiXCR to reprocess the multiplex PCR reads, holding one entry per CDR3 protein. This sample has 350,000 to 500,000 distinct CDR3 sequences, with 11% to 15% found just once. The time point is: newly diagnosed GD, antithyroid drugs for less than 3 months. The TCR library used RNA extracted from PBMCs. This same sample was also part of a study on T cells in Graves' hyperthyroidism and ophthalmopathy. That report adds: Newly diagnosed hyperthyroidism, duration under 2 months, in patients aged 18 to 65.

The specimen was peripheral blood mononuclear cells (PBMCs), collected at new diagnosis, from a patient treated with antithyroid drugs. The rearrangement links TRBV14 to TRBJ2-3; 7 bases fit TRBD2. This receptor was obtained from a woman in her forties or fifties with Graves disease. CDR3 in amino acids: CASSAGEGWATTDTQYF. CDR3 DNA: TGTGCCAGCAGTGCGGGAGAAGGCTGGGCAACCACAGATACGCAGTATTTT.